The 6 T cell receptor beta chains reported below all come from one sample, sequenced in a study of CD8+ T cells in alopecia areata. Treatment: oral pan-JAK inhibitor, 5-10 mg twice daily. Isolated RNA was reverse transcribed into cDNA used as the sequencing template. Data came from immunoSEQ multiplex PCR; TCRdb stores just in-frame clones and leaves some out. The repertoire holds more than 95,000 clones, with roughly 55% as singletons. The sample here was CD4+ T cells sorted from blood, taken at week 4, from a patient treated with tofacitinib. The receptors here all came from a human donor with alopecia areata.

The rearrangement uses TRBV7-2 and TRBJ2-7; the match to TRBD2 covers 8 bases. Germline values: CDR1 SGHTA, CDR2 FQGNSA. CDR3 length equals 16 residues. V lost 5 bases and J lost 3; bases outside the gene matches: 12. The CDR3 DNA follows: TGTGCCAGCAGCCTACAAATTGGGACTAGGAACTACGAGCAGTACTTC. Encoded protein: CASSLQIGTRNYEQYF.

The V and J genes are TRBV5-6 and TRBJ2-3, with 10 bases lining up with TRBD1. The CDR3 runs to 15 residues. Trimming cost V 5 bases and J 6 bases; bases outside gene matches: 9. Germline V lookup: CDR1 SGHDT, CDR2 YYEEEE. CDR3 sequence reads: CASSAGTGALDTQYF. The CDR3 bases are TGTGCCAGCAGTGCCGGGACAGGGGCCCTGGATACGCAGTATTTT.

The count of this clone is one. J is TRBJ2-5 and V is TRBV5-6; 7 bases map to TRBD1. The trim removed 1 base at V and 5 bases at J, leaving 8 bases unmatched. This CDR3 has 15 residues. Germline V gene data show CDR1 as SGHDT and CDR2 as YYEEEE. As DNA, the CDR3 is TGTGCCAGCAGCTTGTTACAGGGGACGGGGGAGACCCAGTACTTC. Residues: CASSLLQGTGETQYF. The whole variable domain, remainder taken from reference TRBV5-6 and TRBJ2-5, is DAGVTQSPTHLIKTRGQQVTLRCSPKSGHDTVSWYQQALGQGPQFIFQYYEEEERQRGNFPDRFSGHQFPNYSSELNVNALLLGDSALYLCASSLLQGTGETQYFGPGTRLLVL.

This clone is a singleton in its sample. The rearrangement uses TRBV2 and TRBJ1-5; D may be TRBD1 (6 bases). Germline-derived CDR1 and CDR2 are SNHLY and FYNNEI. The CDR3 extends over 17 amino acids. V lost 1 base to trimming and J lost 6 bases, with 19 bases between them. CDR3 in amino acids: CASSEDRGTGKGQPQHF. CDR3 nucleotides: TGTGCCAGCAGTGAAGACCGGGGCACAGGGAAAGGTCAGCCCCAGCATTTT.

The chain couples TRBV29-1 to TRBJ2-7; weak D call: TRBD2 (5 bases). In germline, CDR1 is SQVTM, CDR2 ANQGSEA. V lost 6 bases and J 1 base, leaving 16 bases between the germline ends. There are 14 residues in the CDR3. CDR3 loop: CSVDERVISYEQYF. CDR3 DNA sequence: TGCAGCGTGGATGAGAGGGTCATTTCCTACGAGCAGTACTTC.

V usage is TRBV4-3 and J usage is TRBJ1-2, with 8 positions matching TRBD1. The germline V gene has CDR1 LGHNA and CDR2 YSLEER. The CDR3 loop spans 15 amino acids. Trimming took 4 bases from V and 3 from J; bases not matched to a gene: 7. CDR3 protein: CASSRLGQGDYGYTF. In DNA, the CDR3 is TGCGCCAGCAGCCGCCTTGGACAGGGAGACTATGGCTACACCTTC.